This is a list of T cell receptor beta chains from one sample in a study of T cell responses to AZD1222 COVID-19 vaccine. Only in-frame clones appear in the TCRdb table, and some are missing; sequencing was by immunoSEQ multiplex PCR. The table has roughly 120,000 clones, around 90% seen once. The sample in question was peripheral blood, obtained on day 0 of AZD1222 vaccination. All receptors come from an adult in good health. Both conserved end residues are part of each CDR3. The D gene is left open where the match is weak.

cdr3_length: 14; d_call: -; v_call: TRBV6-5; cdr3_aa: CASSRQRTNYGYTF
cdr3_length: 13; d_call: -; v_call: TRBV29-1; cdr3_aa: CSVHPTGKAEAFF
cdr3_length: 14; d_call: TRBD2; v_call: TRBV5-6; cdr3_aa: CASSPGLARGELFF
cdr3_length: 15; d_call: -; v_call: TRBV19; cdr3_aa: CASSTTPMGNGPQHF
cdr3_length: 15; d_call: TRBD2; v_call: TRBV14; cdr3_aa: CASSQQLASTDTQYF
cdr3_length: 18; d_call: TRBD2; v_call: TRBV2; cdr3_aa: CASSEERRTSGRPGEQYF
cdr3_length: 14; d_call: -; v_call: TRBV28; cdr3_aa: CASSSRGGGEKLFF
cdr3_length: 17; d_call: TRBD1; v_call: TRBV28; cdr3_aa: CASSVLPGQGGNTEAFF
cdr3_length: 10; d_call: -; v_call: TRBV7-9; cdr3_aa: CASSFDEQFF
cdr3_length: 14; d_call: -; v_call: TRBV9; cdr3_aa: CASSAGGVITEAFF
cdr3_length: 16; d_call: -; v_call: TRBV21-1; cdr3_aa: CASSKEGTGANYGYTF
cdr3_length: 14; d_call: -; v_call: TRBV6-6; cdr3_aa: CASSPESMNTEAFF
cdr3_length: 16; d_call: -; v_call: TRBV9; cdr3_aa: CASSVATSSSYNEQFF
cdr3_length: 13; d_call: -; v_call: TRBV7-8; cdr3_aa: CASIHDAKGKAFF
cdr3_length: 18; d_call: TRBD2; v_call: TRBV5-1; cdr3_aa: CASSTGLAGSSGANVLTF
cdr3_length: 13; d_call: -; v_call: TRBV25-1; cdr3_aa: CASSGRFDYGYTF
cdr3_length: 11; d_call: -; v_call: TRBV20-1; cdr3_aa: CSAWVGETQYF
cdr3_length: 17; d_call: TRBD1; v_call: TRBV9; cdr3_aa: CASSVPADRANTGELFF
cdr3_length: 15; d_call: -; v_call: TRBV14; cdr3_aa: CASSQEGWGSRGYTF
cdr3_length: 16; d_call: TRBD1; v_call: TRBV24-1; cdr3_aa: CATSDVDRGGLETQYF
cdr3_length: 18; d_call: TRBD2; v_call: TRBV5-6; cdr3_aa: CASSRTGAAGGRSDTQYF
cdr3_length: 17; d_call: TRBD1; v_call: TRBV7-3; cdr3_aa: CASSLQLSGGAINEQFF